This TCR beta chain was recorded in a study of shared clonotypes between healthy human individuals. In the study overall: The people who gave samples were a couple of women and a few men aged 18 to 49. Study results and limitations: Rarefaction analysis demonstrated incomplete sorted-subset sequencing notwithstanding large depth. The four-donor shared clonotypes exceeded non-shared clonotypes in generation probability, with non-shared ones scoring lower.

V lost 5 bases and J 1 base, leaving 20 bases between the germline ends. Germline CDR1 reads MDHEN; CDR2 reads SYDVKM. CDR3 length: 17 amino acids. Original analysis: Quality scores were absent from the junction-only immunoSEQ sequences, so filtering differed. The data were produced by immunoSEQ multiplex PCR, yet TCRdb's version contains in-frame clones alone and is incomplete. The V and J calls and clone size come from that table; D and trimming were worked out from the DNA. The table shows approximately 640,000 clones, with more than 70% occurring only once. For this clone: As yet, its antigen is unknown.

Input material: memory CD4+ T cells sorted from blood. The subset is: CD45RA-negative fraction. V usage is TRBV28 and J usage is TRBJ1-1; TRBD1 is a possible D gene (5 bases). This clonotype originated in a young woman in good health. CDR3 residues: CASSRTTEGLPNTEAFF. In DNA, the CDR3 is TGTGCCAGCAGTCGAACGACAGAGGGGTTACCGAACACTGAAGCTTTCTTT.